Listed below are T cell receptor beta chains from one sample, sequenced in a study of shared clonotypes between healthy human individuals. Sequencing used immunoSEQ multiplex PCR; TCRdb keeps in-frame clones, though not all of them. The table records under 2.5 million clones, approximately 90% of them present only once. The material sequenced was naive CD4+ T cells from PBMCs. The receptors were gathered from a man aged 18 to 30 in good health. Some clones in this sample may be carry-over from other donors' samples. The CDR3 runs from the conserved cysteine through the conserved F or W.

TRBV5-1 CASSLSRDTEAFF
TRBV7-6 CASSSNSGANVLTF
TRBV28 CAMKPKNLNTEAFF
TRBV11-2 CASSLLVGSPYEQYF
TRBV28 CASSSGGINTGELFF
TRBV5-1 CASSAGGHTEAFF
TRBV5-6 CASSVRGRYEQYF
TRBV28 CASTRPSSYEQYF
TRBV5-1 CASSLGEGGTDTQYF
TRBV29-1 CSAPGQGSDTQYF
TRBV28 CASSTRQFNQPQHF
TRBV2 CASSTGQEDQPQHF
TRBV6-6 CASNTNTEAFF
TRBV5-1 CASSYRDRGTDTQYF
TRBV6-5 CASSENGATNEKLFF
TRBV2 CASSVGGLGKETQYF
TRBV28 CASSLRGTQYF
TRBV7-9 CASSLDRQSQGYEQYF
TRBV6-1 CASSADRFGNTIYF
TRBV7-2 CASSVVSEQYF
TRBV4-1 CASSQGRGNTGELFF
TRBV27 CASSTPGSGANVLTF
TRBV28 CASSLQYGYTF
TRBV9 CASSAPSGEGATNEKLFF
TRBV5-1 CASSSPQGSNEQFF
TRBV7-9 CASSASTSGGAEQYF
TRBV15 CATSREPYEQYF
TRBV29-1 CSVTGRHNYGYTF
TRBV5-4 CASSLSQGWETQYF
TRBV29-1 CSVLMNTEAFF
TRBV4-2 CASSPRGRALEQYF
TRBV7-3 CASSGEVGYGYTF
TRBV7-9 CASSLGQGNEKLFF
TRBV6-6 CASTYDGGRGEQYF
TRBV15 CATSRGQDLVRGYTF
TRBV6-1 CASSDASFNQPQHF
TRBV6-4 CASSLSAIHEQFF
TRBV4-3 CASSQDSGGRGSYNEQFF
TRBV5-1 CASRRDHMSGANVLTF
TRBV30 CARTSGTHKDGYTF
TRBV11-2 CASSPDRGGGYTF
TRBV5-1 CASSLKTSGSPDTQYF